The source of this T cell receptor (beta chain) is a study of blood T cell repertoires in COVID-19. Study-wide context: PBMCs, B-cell-depleted T cells, or T cells were the source of the cDNA or gDNA that made up the material.

Generated by immunoSEQ multiplex PCR, the TCRdb table keeps only in-frame clones and is missing some. Among about 160,000 clones, approximately 81% were seen once, and the ten largest hold roughly 8%. CDR1 and CDR2 (germline): SGHRS, YFSETQ. The CDR3 covers 15 residues. The V gene lost 0 bases and the J gene lost 4 bases, with 11 bases spanning the gap. The TCR comes from a woman in her forties or fifties who had recovered from COVID-19. Material: PBMCs or T cells enriched from blood (not recorded which). The V gene is TRBV5-1, the J gene TRBJ2-1, with D perhaps TRBD2 (5 bases). Here the CDR3 DNA reads TGCGCCAGCAGCTTGGGGGGAGCTGATTACAATGAGCAGTTCTTC. Residues: CASSLGGADYNEQFF. The entire variable domain, with the rest obtained from reference TRBV5-1 and TRBJ2-1, is as follows: KAGVTQTPRYLIKTRGQQVTLSCSPISGHRSVSWYQQTPGQGLQFLFEYFSETQRNKGNFPGRFSGRQFSNSRSEMNVSTLELGDSALYLCASSLGGADYNEQFFGPGTRLTVL.